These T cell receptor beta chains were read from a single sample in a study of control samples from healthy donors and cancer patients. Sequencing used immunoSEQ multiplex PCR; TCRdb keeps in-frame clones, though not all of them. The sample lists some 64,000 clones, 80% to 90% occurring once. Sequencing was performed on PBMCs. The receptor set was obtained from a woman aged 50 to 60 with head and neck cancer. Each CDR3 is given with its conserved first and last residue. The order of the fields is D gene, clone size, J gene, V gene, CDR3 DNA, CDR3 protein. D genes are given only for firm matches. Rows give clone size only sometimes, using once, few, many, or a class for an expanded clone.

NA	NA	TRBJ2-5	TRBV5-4	TGTGCCAGCAGCCCCGACGCTAACCCCCAAGAGACCCAGTACTTC	CASSPDANPQETQYF
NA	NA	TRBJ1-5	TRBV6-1	TGTGCCAGCAGTGAGGCCATGAGATCATACCCCCAGCATTTT	CASSEAMRSYPQHF
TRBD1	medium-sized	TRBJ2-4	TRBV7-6	TGTGCCAGCAGCCCTACGACAGGGACCAACATTCAGTACTTC	CASSPTTGTNIQYF
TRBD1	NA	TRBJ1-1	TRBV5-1	TGCGCCAGCAGTTGGACAGGGAGTATGAACACTGAAGCTTTCTTT	CASSWTGSMNTEAFF
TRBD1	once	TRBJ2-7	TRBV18	TGTGCCAGCTCACCCCGAGGGACAGGGGGGAGCTACGAGCAGTACTTC	CASSPRGTGGSYEQYF
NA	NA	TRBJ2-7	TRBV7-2	TGTGCCAGCAGCTATCGACAGGGAGGAGACGAGCAGTACTTC	CASSYRQGGDEQYF
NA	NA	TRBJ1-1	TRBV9	TGTGCCAGCAGCGCCCAAAGCACTGAAGCTTTCTTT	CASSAQSTEAFF
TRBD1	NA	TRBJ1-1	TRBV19	TGTGCCAGTACCCCCGGACAGGCGAGCACTGAAGCTTTCTTT	CASTPGQASTEAFF
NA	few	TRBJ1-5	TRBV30	TGTGCCTGGAGTGTTTCGGAAGATCAGCCCCAGCATTTT	CAWSVSEDQPQHF
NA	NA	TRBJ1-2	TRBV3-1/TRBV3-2	TGTGCCAGCAGCCAAGCAACAGGGTCTATCGGCTACACCTTC	CASSQATGSIGYTF
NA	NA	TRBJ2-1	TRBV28	TGTGCCAGCAGTTTAATATCAGGGTCTATCAATGAGCAGTTCTTC	CASSLISGSINEQFF
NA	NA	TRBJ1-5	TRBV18	TGTGCCAGCTCCGGGGGGTGGGATCAGCCCCAGCATTTT	CASSGGWDQPQHF
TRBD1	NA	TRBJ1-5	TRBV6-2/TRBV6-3	TGTGCCAGCAGTGTGGATCTCAGGGGGTTTCAGCCCCAGCATTTT	CASSVDLRGFQPQHF
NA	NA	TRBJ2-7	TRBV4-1	TGCGCCAGCAGCCAAGATGGGATCAACGAGCAGTACTTC	CASSQDGINEQYF
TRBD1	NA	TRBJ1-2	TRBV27	TGTGCCAGCAGTCTGGACAGGCGGGGCGACGGCTACACCTTC	CASSLDRRGDGYTF
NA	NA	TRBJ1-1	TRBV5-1	TGCGCCAGCAGCCCCCAAATGACAGCGAGTCATGAAGCTTTCTTT	CASSPQMTASHEAFF
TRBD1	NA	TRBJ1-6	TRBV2	TGTGCCAGCAGTTACGGGGACAGGGGTTCACTCCTCCACTTT	CASSYGDRGSLLHF
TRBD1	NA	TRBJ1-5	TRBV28	TGTGCCAGCAGTACCCGGACAGGGGGCTTCTATCAGCCCCAGCATTTT	CASSTRTGGFYQPQHF
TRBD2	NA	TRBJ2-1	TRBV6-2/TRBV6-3	TGTGCCAGCAGTACCCCCCTAGCGGGGGAGCAGTTCTTC	CASSTPLAGEQFF
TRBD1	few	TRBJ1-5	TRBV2	TGTGCCAGCAGTGATAGGGGACAGGGAGGATACCAGCCCCAGCATTTT	CASSDRGQGGYQPQHF
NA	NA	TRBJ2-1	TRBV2	TGTGCCAGCAGTGAAGCCCTCCTAGCGACAAATGAGCAGTTCTTC	CASSEALLATNEQFF
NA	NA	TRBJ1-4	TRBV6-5	TGTGCCAGCACCGAAGGGACACAGAATGAAAAACTGTTTTTT	CASTEGTQNEKLFF
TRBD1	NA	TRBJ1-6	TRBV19	TGTGCTTCAAAAGGGGGCAACCCGGCGAGCTCCTATAATTCACCCCTCCACTTT	CASKGGNPASSYNSPLHF
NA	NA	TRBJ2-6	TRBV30	TGTGCCTGTTCCTCGGTTTCTGGGGCCAACGTCCTGACTTTC	CACSSVSGANVLTF
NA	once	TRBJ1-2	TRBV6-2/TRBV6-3	TGTGCCAGCAGTTATAGGGAAAGGGACGGCTACACCTTC	CASSYRERDGYTF
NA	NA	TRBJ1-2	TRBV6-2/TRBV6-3	TGTGCCAGCAGTTACTCAGGGACGAACTATGGCTACACCTTC	CASSYSGTNYGYTF
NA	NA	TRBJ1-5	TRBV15	TGTGCCACCAGCAGGGGATTCGGGACCCCGGGCGGCAATCAGCCCCAGCATTTT	CATSRGFGTPGGNQPQHF
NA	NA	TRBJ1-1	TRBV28	TGTGCCAGTGGGACGAACACTGAAGCTTTCTTT	CASGTNTEAFF
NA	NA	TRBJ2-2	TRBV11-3	TGTGCCAGCAGCCCCGGGGAAAGACCCGGGGAGCTGTTTTTT	CASSPGERPGELFF
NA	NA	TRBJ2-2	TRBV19	TGTGCCAGTAACTTCTGGGGACAGAACACCGGGGAGCTGTTTTTT	CASNFWGQNTGELFF
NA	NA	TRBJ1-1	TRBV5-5	TGTGCCAGCAGCTTGGCTTCGGACAGATTTAACACTGAAGCTTTCTTT	CASSLASDRFNTEAFF